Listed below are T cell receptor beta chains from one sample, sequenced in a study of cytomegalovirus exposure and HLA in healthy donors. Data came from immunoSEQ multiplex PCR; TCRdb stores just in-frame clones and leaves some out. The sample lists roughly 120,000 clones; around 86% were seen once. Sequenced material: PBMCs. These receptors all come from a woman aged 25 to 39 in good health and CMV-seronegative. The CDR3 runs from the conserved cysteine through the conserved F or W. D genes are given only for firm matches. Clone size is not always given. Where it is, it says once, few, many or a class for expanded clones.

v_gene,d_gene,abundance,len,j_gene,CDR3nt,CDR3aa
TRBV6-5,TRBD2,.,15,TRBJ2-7,TGTGCCAGCAGCCCCCTGGGACTAGACAGCTACGAGCAGTACTTC,CASSPLGLDSYEQYF
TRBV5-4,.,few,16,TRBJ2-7,TGTGCCAGCAGCTTGGCTGGGCGTTATACCTCCTACGAGCAGTACTTC,CASSLAGRYTSYEQYF
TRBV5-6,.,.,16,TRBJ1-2,TGTGCCAGCAGCGAACGATACTCGGGGGTCCACTATGGCTACACCTTC,CASSERYSGVHYGYTF
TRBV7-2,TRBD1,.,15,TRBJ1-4,TGTGCCAGCAGCTTAGTGACAGGGGAAAGGGAAAAACTGTTTTTT,CASSLVTGEREKLFF
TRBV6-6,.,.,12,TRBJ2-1,TGTGCCAGCAGTCTCACAGAGAATGAGCAGTTCTTC,CASSLTENEQFF
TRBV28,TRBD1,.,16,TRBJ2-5,TGTGCCAGCAGTGCCCCTCGGGACAGCAAGGAAGAGACCCAGTACTTC,CASSAPRDSKEETQYF
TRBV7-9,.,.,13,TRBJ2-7,TGTGCCAGCAGCCCCCAAGCGAGGGAGGAGCAGTACTTC,CASSPQAREEQYF
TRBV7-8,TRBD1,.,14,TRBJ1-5,TGTGCCAGCAGCGCCGGGACAGGGGGTCAGCCCCAGCATTTT,CASSAGTGGQPQHF
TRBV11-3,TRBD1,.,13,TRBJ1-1,TGTGCCAGCAGCTCCGGGACAGGGGCTGAAGCTTTCTTT,CASSSGTGAEAFF
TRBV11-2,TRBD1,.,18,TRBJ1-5,TGTGCCAGCAGCAAGGGCCCCGGGACAGGGGGGATGGGAGAGCCCCAGCATTTT,CASSKGPGTGGMGEPQHF
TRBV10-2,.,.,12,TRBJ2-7,TGCGCCAGCAGTGAGGGAGGGTACGAGCAGTACTTC,CASSEGGYEQYF
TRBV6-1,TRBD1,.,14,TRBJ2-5,TGTGCCAGCAGTTTACAGGGGCCTTGGGAGACCCAGTACTTC,CASSLQGPWETQYF
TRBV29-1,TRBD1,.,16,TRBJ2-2,TGCAGCGTTCTCAGGAGGGACAGGGGTGTTACCGGGGAGCTGTTTTTT,CSVLRRDRGVTGELFF
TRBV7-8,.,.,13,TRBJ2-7,TGTGCCAGCAGCTTTGACAGAGCCTACGAGCAGTACTTC,CASSFDRAYEQYF
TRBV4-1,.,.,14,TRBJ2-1,TGCGCCAGCAGCCAAAGGGGCCCCTACAATGAGCAGTTCTTC,CASSQRGPYNEQFF
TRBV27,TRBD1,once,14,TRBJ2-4,TGTGCCAGCAGACATCGGACAGGCCAAAACATTCAGTACTTC,CASRHRTGQNIQYF
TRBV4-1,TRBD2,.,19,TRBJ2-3,TGCGCCAGCAGCCAAGATAGTCGGTGGGCGGGAGGGCCCCCAGATACGCAGTATTTT,CASSQDSRWAGGPPDTQYF
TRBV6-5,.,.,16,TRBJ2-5,TGTGCCAGCAGTTACGGGCAGGGGACCCCCTGGGAGACCCAGTACTTC,CASSYGQGTPWETQYF
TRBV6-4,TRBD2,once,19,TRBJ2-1,TGTGCCAGCAGTGACTCGAAAGGGGCCGCTAGCGGTCCCCACGGGGGGCAGTTCTTC,CASSDSKGAASGPHGGQFF
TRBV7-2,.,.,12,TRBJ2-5,TGTGCCAGCAGCTTAGACAGAGAGACCCAGTACTTC,CASSLDRETQYF
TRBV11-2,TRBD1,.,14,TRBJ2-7,TGTGCCAGCAGCCTAGGACAGGGTTTCTACGAGCAGTACTTC,CASSLGQGFYEQYF
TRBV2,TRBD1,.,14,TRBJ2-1,TGTGCCAGCAAGGAACAGGGGCAGGGGGATGAGCAGTTCTTC,CASKEQGQGDEQFF
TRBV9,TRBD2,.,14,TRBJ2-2,TGTGCCAGCAGCGTAGGGGAGGGAACCGGGGAGCTGTTTTTT,CASSVGEGTGELFF
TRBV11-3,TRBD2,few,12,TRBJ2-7,TGTGCCAGCAGTCGGGGGGGGCGCGAGCAGTACTTC,CASSRGGREQYF
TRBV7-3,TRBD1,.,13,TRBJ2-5,TGTGCCAGCAGCTGGGACAGGTTAGAGACCCAGTACTTC,CASSWDRLETQYF
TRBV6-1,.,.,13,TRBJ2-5,TGTGCCAGCAGGACGACAGCCCAAGAGACCCAGTACTTC,CASRTTAQETQYF
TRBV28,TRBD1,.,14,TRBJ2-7,TGTGCCAGCAGTTCCGGGACAGGGTACCGGGAGCAGTACTTC,CASSSGTGYREQYF
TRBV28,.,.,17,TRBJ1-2,TGTGCCAGCAGTTTATCATACCCGTATATGGGAGCCTATGGCTACACCTTC,CASSLSYPYMGAYGYTF
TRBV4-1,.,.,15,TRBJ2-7,TGCGCCAGCAGCCAAGAGAGTTTGGGAGACTACGAGCAGTACTTC,CASSQESLGDYEQYF
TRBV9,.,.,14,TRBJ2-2,TGTGCCAGCAGCGTAGATGGGGGGACCGGGGAGCTGTTTTTT,CASSVDGGTGELFF
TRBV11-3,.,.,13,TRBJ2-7,TGTGCCAGCAGCGTAAGCGGCTCCTACGAGCAGTACTTC,CASSVSGSYEQYF
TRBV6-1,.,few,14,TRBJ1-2,TGTGCCAGCAGTGAATCGCAGGTTACCTATGGCTACACCTTC,CASSESQVTYGYTF
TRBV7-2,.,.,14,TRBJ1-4,TGTGCCAGCAGCTTATTAGGGACAAATGAAAAACTGTTTTTT,CASSLLGTNEKLFF
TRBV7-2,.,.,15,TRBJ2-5,TGTGCCAGCAGCTTAGCGATCGGGGGACAAGAGACCCAGTACTTC,CASSLAIGGQETQYF
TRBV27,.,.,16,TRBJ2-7,TGTGCCAGCAGTTTATCGATTTTGGGGGGAAGCTACGAGCAGTACTTC,CASSLSILGGSYEQYF
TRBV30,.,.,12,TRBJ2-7,TGTGCCCTTTTAGCGGACTCCTACGAGCAGTACTTC,CALLADSYEQYF
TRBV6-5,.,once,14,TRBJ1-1,TGTGCCAGCAGTTATGCGGGGGCGGACACTGAAGCTTTCTTT,CASSYAGADTEAFF
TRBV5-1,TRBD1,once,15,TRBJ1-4,TGCGCCAGCAGCAGAAACAGGGGGGCTAATGAAAAACTGTTTTTT,CASSRNRGANEKLFF
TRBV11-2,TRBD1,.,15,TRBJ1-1,TGTGCCAGCAGCTTCCGGGACAGGGAGGACACTGAAGCTTTCTTT,CASSFRDREDTEAFF
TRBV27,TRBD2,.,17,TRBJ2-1,TGTGCCAGCAGTCCTCCCCCTTCGGGACTATCCTACAATGAGCAGTTCTTC,CASSPPPSGLSYNEQFF
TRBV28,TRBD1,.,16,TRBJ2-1,TGTGCCAGCACCCCTTTGCCGACAGGGGTGGGCGATGAGCAGTTCTTC,CASTPLPTGVGDEQFF
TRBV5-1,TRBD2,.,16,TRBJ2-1,TGCGCCAGCAGCACCCAACTAGCGGGAGGGTTCAGTGAGCAGTTCTTC,CASSTQLAGGFSEQFF
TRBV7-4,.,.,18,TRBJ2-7,TGTGCCAGCAGCTTAGTGTTGGGCTTGGGTGTAGGCCGCTACGAGCAGTACTTC,CASSLVLGLGVGRYEQYF
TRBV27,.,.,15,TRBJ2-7,TGTGCCAGCAGTTTAACGGTAGCGGTCTCCTACGAGCAGTACTTC,CASSLTVAVSYEQYF
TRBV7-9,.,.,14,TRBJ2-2,TGTTCCAGCAGCAGTACAGGGTTCGGGGGGGAGCTGTTTTTT,CSSSSTGFGGELFF
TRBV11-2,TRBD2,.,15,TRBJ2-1,TGTGCCAGCAGCCCTAGCGGGGGGTTCTACAATGAGCAGTTCTTC,CASSPSGGFYNEQFF
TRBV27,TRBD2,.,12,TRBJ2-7,TGTGCCAGCAGTGGGAGGGAATACGAGCAGTACTTC,CASSGREYEQYF
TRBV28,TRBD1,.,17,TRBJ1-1,TGTGCCAGCAGTACTGAAAGGACAGGGATTTTGAACACTGAAGCTTTCTTT,CASSTERTGILNTEAFF
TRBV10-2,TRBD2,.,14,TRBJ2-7,TGCGCCAGCAGTGATCCGGGACTATCCTACGAGCAGTACTTC,CASSDPGLSYEQYF
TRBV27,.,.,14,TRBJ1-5,TGTGCCAGCAGCACCGGGGGGTGGAATCAGCCCCAGCATTTT,CASSTGGWNQPQHF
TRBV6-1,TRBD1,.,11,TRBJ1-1,TGTGCCAGCCAGGGGGCTTGGGAAGCTTTCTTT,CASQGAWEAFF
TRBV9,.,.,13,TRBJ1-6,TGTGCCAGCAGCGTAAGCGGGAATTCACCCCTCCACTTT,CASSVSGNSPLHF
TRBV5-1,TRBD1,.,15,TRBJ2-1,TGCGCCAGCAGCAATACCGGGACAGGGGGGGATGAGCAGTTCTTC,CASSNTGTGGDEQFF
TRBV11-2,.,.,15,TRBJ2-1,TGTGCCAGCAGCGTTTACGGGAGTGGCTACAATGAGCAGTTCTTC,CASSVYGSGYNEQFF
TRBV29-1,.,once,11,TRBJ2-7,TGCAGCTTCCTTGCAGGGGTTGAGCAGTACTTC,CSFLAGVEQYF
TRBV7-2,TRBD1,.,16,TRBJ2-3,TGTGCCAGCAGCTCGGACGGACAGGGAACGCGAGATACGCAGTATTTT,CASSSDGQGTRDTQYF
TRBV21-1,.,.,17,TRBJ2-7,TGTGCCAGCAGCAATAATCTGAGCGGGAGGTCTGGATACGAGCAGTACTTC,CASSNNLSGRSGYEQYF